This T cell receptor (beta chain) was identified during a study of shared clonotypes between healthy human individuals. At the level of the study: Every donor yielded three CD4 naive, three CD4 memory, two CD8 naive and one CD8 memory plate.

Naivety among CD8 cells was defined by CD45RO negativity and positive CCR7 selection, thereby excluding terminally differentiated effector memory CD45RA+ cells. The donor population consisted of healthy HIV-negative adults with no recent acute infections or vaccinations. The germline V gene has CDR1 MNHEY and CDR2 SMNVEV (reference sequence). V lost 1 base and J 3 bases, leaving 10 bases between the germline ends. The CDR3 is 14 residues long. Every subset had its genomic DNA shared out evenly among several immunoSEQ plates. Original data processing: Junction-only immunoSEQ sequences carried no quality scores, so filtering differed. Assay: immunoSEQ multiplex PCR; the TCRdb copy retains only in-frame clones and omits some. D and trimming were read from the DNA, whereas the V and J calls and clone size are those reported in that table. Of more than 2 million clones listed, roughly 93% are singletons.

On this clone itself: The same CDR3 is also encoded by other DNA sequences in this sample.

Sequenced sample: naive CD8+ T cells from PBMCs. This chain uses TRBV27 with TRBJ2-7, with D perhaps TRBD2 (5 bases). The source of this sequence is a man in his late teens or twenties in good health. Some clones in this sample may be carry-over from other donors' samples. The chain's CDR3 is CASSLFAGSYEQYF. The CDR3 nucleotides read TGTGCCAGCAGTTTATTCGCGGGTAGCTACGAGCAGTACTTC.